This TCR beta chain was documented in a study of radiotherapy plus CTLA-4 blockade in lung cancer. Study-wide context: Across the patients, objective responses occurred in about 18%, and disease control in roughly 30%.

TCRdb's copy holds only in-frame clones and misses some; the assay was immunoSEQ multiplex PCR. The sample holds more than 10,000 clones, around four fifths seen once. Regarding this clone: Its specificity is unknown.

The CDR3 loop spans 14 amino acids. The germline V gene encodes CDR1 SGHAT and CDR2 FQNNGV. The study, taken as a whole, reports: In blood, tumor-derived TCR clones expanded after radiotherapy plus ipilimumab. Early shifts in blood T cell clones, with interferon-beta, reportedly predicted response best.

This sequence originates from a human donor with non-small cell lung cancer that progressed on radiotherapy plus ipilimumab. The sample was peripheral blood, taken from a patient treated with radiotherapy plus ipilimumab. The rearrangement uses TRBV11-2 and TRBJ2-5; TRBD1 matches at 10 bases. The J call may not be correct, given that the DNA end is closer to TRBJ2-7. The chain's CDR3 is CASSLGQGTYEQYF. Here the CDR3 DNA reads TGTGCCAGCAGCTTGGGACAGGGGACCTACGAGCAGTACTTC.